Presented here are 9 T cell receptor beta chains from one specimen sequenced in a study of blood T cells in healthy people across ages. Together with a sample-barcoded 5' primer, a J-beta primer mix was included in a second PCR lasting roughly 6 to 12 cycles. MiXCR was run by TCRdb on the 5' RACE reads, yielding one entry per CDR3 protein. The sample records under 750,000 distinct CDR3 sequences, under 55% being singletons. Sequencing input: blood. All receptors derive from a man older than 75 in good health.

This clonotype was observed a few times. The chain has TRBV9 and TRBJ2-3, with no clear D. Trimming took off 1 base at V and 0 bases at J, with 12 bases between the two ends. In germline, CDR1 is SGDLS, CDR2 YYNGEE. CDR3 length equals 16 residues. CDR3 in amino acids: CASSVNRASSTDTQYF. CDR3 bases: TGTGCCAGCAGCGTAAATAGGGCGTCTAGCACAGATACGCAGTATTTT.

This sequence joins TRBV10-3 and TRBJ1-6, with D maybe TRBD1 (6 bases). Germline lookup yields CDR1 ENHRY and CDR2 SYGVKD. Trimming removed 10 bases from V and 12 bases from J, with 25 bases in between. The CDR3 extends over 15 amino acids. CDR3 protein: CASGTPGPNIQPLHF. The DNA of the CDR3 is TGTGCCAGCGGGACACCGGGTCCCAACATTCAACCCCTCCACTTT.

V gene TRBV9 combines with J gene TRBJ2-7; weak D call: TRBD1 (5 bases). The V end lost 0 bases, the J end lost 5 bases, and 12 bases lay between the germline ends. From germline, CDR1 is SGDLS and CDR2 YYNGEE. The CDR3 contains 14 residues. The CDR3 protein is CASSVGPGRDEQYF. DNA for the CDR3: TGTGCCAGCAGCGTAGGTCCAGGGCGTGACGAGCAGTACTTC.

This clonotype was seen only a few times. The chain uses TRBV25-1 and TRBJ2-1, with 9 positions matching TRBD1. This CDR3 region has 15 residues. The junction had 9 bases not matched to a gene; V was cut back by 5 bases and J by 7 bases. The germline CDR1 and CDR2 sequences are MGHDK and SYGVNS. CDR3 sequence: CASSQRTGVGNEQFF. CDR3 coding DNA: TGTGCCAGCAGTCAAAGGACAGGGGTAGGGAATGAGCAGTTCTTC.

The chain combines TRBV10-2 with TRBJ2-5; 8 bases align to TRBD1. V lost 6 bases, J lost 4 bases, and 7 bases stayed unmatched. CDR3 length equals 14 residues. Germline V gives CDR1 WSHSY, CDR2 SAAADI. The CDR3 sequence: CASRPTGGRETQYF. In DNA, the CDR3 is TGCGCCAGCAGACCCACAGGGGGTAGAGAGACCCAGTACTTC.

This clonotype was seen a handful of times. This chain joins TRBV20-1 and TRBJ2-1; D is perhaps TRBD1 (5 bases). CDR1 is DFQATT and CDR2 is SNEGSKA in the germline V gene (reference sequence). The ends were cut back, 5 bases at V and 8 bases at J, with 10 bases in the middle. The CDR3 runs to 11 residues. DNA of the CDR3: TGCAGTGCTCAATGGGGCGATGAGCAGTTCTTC. Amino acids: CSAQWGDEQFF.

CDR3 sequence (DNA): TGTGCCAGCAGCCAGTTGGCAGGGGGCGCTTCCGATGAGCAGTTCTTC. Protein product: CASSQLAGGASDEQFF. V is TRBV4-2 and J is TRBJ2-1, with 8 bases identical to TRBD1. The ends lost 3 bases at V and 8 bases at J; junction bases unmatched: 12. The CDR3 covers 16 residues. Germline-derived CDR1 and CDR2 are LGHNA and YNFKEQ.

The chain uses TRBV7-2 and TRBJ2-1, with 12 bases aligning to TRBD2. V gave up 0 bases and J gave up 8 bases; unmatched junction bases: 14. The germline CDR1 and CDR2 sequences are SGHTA and FQGNSA. The CDR3 runs to 19 residues. Here the CDR3 DNA reads TGTGCCAGCAGCTTAGCGCTGAAGCGACTAGCGGGAGAAAGGCATGAGCAGTTCTTC. Protein product: CASSLALKRLAGERHEQFF.

This clonotype was picked up a small number of times. V usage is TRBV15 and J usage is TRBJ2-7, with unresolved D. The CDR3 contains 13 residues. V gave up 5 bases and J gave up 3 bases, with 11 bases separating them. CDR1 LNHNV and CDR2 YYDKDF come from the germline V gene (reference sequence). CDR3 loop: CATSGSVVYEQYF. The CDR3 coding sequence is TGTGCCACCAGCGGTAGTGTTGTCTACGAGCAGTACTTC.